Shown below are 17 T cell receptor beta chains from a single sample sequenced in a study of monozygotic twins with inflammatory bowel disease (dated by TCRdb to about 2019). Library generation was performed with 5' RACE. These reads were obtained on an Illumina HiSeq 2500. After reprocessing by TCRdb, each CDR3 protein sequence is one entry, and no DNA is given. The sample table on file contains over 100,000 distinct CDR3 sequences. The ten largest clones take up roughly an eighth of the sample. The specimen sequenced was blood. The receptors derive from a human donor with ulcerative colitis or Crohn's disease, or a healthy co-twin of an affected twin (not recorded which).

The CDR3 sequence is CATSRERETSYEQYF. V usage is TRBV15 and J usage is TRBJ2-7; the TRBD1 assignment by TCRdb is unverifiable without DNA. This CDR3 has 15 residues. The V gene's germline CDR1 is LNHNV and CDR2 YYDKDF (reference sequence).

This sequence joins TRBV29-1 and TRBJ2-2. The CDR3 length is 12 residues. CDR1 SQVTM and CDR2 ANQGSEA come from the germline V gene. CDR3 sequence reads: CSVPLYTGELFF.

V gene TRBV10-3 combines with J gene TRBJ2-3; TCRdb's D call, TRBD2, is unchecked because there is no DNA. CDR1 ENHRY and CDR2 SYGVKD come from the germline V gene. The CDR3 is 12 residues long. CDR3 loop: CAIGGKTDTQYF.

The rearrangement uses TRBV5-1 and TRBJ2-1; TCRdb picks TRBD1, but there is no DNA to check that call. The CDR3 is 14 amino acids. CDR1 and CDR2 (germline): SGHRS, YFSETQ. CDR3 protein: CASATGGVMNEQFF. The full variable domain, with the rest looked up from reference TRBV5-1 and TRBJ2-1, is KAGVTQTPRYLIKTRGQQVTLSCSPISGHRSVSWYQQTPGQGLQFLFEYFSETQRNKGNFPGRFSGRQFSNSRSEMNVSTLELGDSALYLCASATGGVMNEQFFGPGTRLTVL.

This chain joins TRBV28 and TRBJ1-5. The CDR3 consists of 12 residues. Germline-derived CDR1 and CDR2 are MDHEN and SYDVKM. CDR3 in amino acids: CASRPADQPQHF. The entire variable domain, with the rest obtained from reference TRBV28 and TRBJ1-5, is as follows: DVKVTQSSRYLVKRTGEKVFLECVQDMDHENMFWYRQDPGLGLRLIYFSYDVKMKEKGDIPEGYSVSREKKERFSLILESASTNQTSMYLCASRPADQPQHFGDGTRLSIL.

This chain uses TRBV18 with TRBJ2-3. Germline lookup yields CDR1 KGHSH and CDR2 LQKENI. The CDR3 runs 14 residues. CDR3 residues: CASSPERSTDTQYF.

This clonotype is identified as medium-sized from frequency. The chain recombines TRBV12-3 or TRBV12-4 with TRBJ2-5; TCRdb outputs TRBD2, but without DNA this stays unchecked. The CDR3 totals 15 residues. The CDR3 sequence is CASSATSGGAETQYF.

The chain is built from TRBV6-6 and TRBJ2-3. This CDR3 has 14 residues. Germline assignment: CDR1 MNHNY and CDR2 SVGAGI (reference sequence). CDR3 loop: CASSPQETTDTQYF.

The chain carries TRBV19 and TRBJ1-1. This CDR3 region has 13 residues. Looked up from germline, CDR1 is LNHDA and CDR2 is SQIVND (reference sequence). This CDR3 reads CASSAQIRGEAFF. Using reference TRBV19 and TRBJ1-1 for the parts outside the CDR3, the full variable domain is DGGITQSPKYLFRKEGQNVTLSCEQNLNHDAMYWYRQDPGQGLRLIYYSQIVNDFQKGDIAEGYSVSREKKESFPLTVTSAQKNPTAFYLCASSAQIRGEAFFGQGTRLTVV.

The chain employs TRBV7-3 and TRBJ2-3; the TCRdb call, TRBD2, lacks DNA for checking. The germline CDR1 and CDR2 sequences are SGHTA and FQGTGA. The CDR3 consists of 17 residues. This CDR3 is CASSAGLAGGLMDTQYF. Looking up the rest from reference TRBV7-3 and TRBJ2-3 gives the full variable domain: GAGVSQTPSNKVTEKGKYVELRCDPISGHTALYWYRQSLGQGPEFLIYFQGTGAADDSGLPNDRFFAVRPEGSVSTLKIQRTERGDSAVYLCASSAGLAGGLMDTQYFGPGTRLTVL.

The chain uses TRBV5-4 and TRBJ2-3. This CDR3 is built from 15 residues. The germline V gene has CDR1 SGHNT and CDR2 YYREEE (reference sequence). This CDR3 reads CASSLYLGSTDTQYF.

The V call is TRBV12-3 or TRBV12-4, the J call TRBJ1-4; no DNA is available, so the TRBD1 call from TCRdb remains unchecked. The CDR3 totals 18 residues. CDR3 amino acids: CASSFWGRGLSENEKLFF.

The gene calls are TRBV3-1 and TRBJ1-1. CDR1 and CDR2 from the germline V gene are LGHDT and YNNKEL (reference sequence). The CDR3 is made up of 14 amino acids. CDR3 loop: CASSQISGNTEAFF.

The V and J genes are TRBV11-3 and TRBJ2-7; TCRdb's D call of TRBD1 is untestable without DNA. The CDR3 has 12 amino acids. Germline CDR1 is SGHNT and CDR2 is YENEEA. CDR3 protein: CASSLVGVEQYF.

The CDR3 region is CASSTREYNTEAFF. V gene TRBV6-1 combines with J gene TRBJ1-1; TCRdb lists TRBD1, though no DNA is available to test this call. The V gene's germline CDR1 is MNHNS and CDR2 SASEGT. This CDR3 comprises 14 residues.

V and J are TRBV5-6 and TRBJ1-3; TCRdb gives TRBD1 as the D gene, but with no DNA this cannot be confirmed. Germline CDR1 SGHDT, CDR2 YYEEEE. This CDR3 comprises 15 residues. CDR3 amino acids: CASSYRESSGNTIYF.

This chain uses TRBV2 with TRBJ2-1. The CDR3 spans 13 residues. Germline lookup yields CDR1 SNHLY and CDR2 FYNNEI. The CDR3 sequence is CASRDRAYNEQFF.